A selection of T cell receptor beta chains follows, all from one sample in a study of cytomegalovirus exposure and HLA in healthy donors. Measured with immunoSEQ multiplex PCR; TCRdb has only the in-frame clones, and not every one. The data contain about 190,000 clones, approximately 80% of them singletons. The sample comprised PBMCs. The receptors here all came from a woman under 40 in good health and CMV-seronegative. Each CDR3 is given with its conserved first and last residue. D genes are given only for firm matches. Some rows mark clone size as missing; the rest say once, few, many or name a class of expanded clone.

CDR3,DNA,D,V,J,size
CASSLAGGRETQYF,TGTGCTAGCAGCTTAGCGGGAGGGCGGGAGACCCAGTACTTC,TRBD2,TRBV7-7,TRBJ2-5,NA
CAISDPNTGELFF,TGTGCCATCAGTGACCCAAACACCGGGGAGCTGTTTTTT,NA,TRBV10-3,TRBJ2-2,NA
CASSSVASRVHTGELFF,TGTGCCAGCAGCTCCGTCGCTAGCCGGGTTCACACCGGGGAGCTGTTTTTT,NA,TRBV7-8,TRBJ2-2,once
CASSNRQGNTGELFF,TGTGCCAGCAGCAACAGACAGGGGAACACCGGGGAGCTGTTTTTT,TRBD1,TRBV7-3,TRBJ2-2,NA
CASSQGREGEKLFF,TGTGCCAGCAGCCAAGGGCGGGAGGGCGAAAAACTGTTTTTT,NA,TRBV4-2,TRBJ1-4,few
CASSLRLAGDKDTQYF,TGCGCCAGCAGCCTTCGATTAGCGGGAGACAAAGATACGCAGTATTTT,TRBD2,TRBV4-3,TRBJ2-3,once
CASVLRSYEQYF,TGTGCCAGCGTATTGAGGTCCTACGAGCAGTACTTC,NA,TRBV2,TRBJ2-7,few
CAIRSRGQDSPLHF,TGTGCCATCAGGTCGAGGGGGCAGGATTCACCCCTCCACTTT,TRBD1,TRBV10-3,TRBJ1-6,once
CASSPGGSYEQYF,TGTGCCAGCAGCCCCGGCGGATCCTACGAGCAGTACTTC,NA,TRBV11-2,TRBJ2-7,NA
CASSILSGSSYEQYF,TGTGCCAGCAGCATTCTCTCGGGTAGCTCCTACGAGCAGTACTTC,NA,TRBV7-2,TRBJ2-7,NA
CASRGGGHRSYEQYF,TGTGCCAGCAGGGGGGGTGGACACCGATCCTACGAGCAGTACTTC,NA,TRBV27,TRBJ2-7,NA
CASSLVENQPQHF,TGTGCCAGCAGCTTAGTAGAGAATCAGCCCCAGCATTTT,NA,TRBV7-9,TRBJ1-5,once
CASELAGGYTDTQYF,TGTGCCAGCGAACTAGCGGGGGGTTACACAGATACGCAGTATTTT,TRBD2,TRBV7-9,TRBJ2-3,NA
CASSGGGLQETQYF,TGCGCCAGCAGTGGTGGGGGCCTCCAAGAGACCCAGTACTTC,NA,TRBV5-1,TRBJ2-5,NA
CAWRLAGVYTGELFF,TGTGCCTGGAGGTTAGCGGGAGTCTACACCGGGGAGCTGTTTTTT,TRBD2,TRBV30,TRBJ2-2,NA
CASSPSINSGPGETQYF,TGTGCCAGCAGCCCCTCGATTAATAGCGGGCCCGGAGAGACCCAGTACTTC,TRBD2,TRBV13,TRBJ2-5,NA
CASSPGQSSYEQYF,TGCGCCAGCAGCCCGGGACAGTCGTCCTACGAGCAGTACTTC,TRBD1,TRBV5-1,TRBJ2-7,NA
CASKNRDRGPTDTQYF,TGTGCCAGCAAAAACCGGGACAGGGGGCCCACAGATACGCAGTATTTT,TRBD1,TRBV27,TRBJ2-3,NA
CASSQGLAGRAGELFF,TGTGCCAGCAGCCAAGGACTAGCGGGAAGGGCTGGGGAGCTGTTTTTT,TRBD2,TRBV4-2,TRBJ2-2,NA
CASSSGTADYGYTF,TGCGCCAGCAGCTCTGGGACAGCGGACTATGGCTACACCTTC,TRBD1,TRBV5-1,TRBJ1-2,NA
CASSPGQGKYYGYTF,TGCGCCAGCAGCCCAGGACAGGGGAAGTACTATGGCTACACCTTC,TRBD1,TRBV5-1,TRBJ1-2,NA
CASTRLSGTRYGYTF,TGTGCCAGCACGAGACTATCGGGGACACGGTATGGCTACACCTTC,NA,TRBV6-5,TRBJ1-2,NA
CASSQDLTSGGPIYEQYF,TGCGCCAGCAGCCAAGATCTAACTAGCGGGGGTCCGATCTACGAGCAGTACTTC,TRBD2,TRBV4-1,TRBJ2-7,NA
CASSQGGVRDGYTF,TGTGCCAGCAGCCAAGGGGGGGTGCGGGACGGCTACACCTTC,NA,TRBV4-2,TRBJ1-2,few
CASRGAGTGSPLHF,TGTGCCAGCAGGGGGGCAGGGACGGGTTCACCCCTCCACTTT,NA,TRBV6-4,TRBJ1-6,NA
CASSGGLGRGLTDTQYF,TGTGCCAGCAGTGGGGGCCTGGGGCGGGGCCTCACAGATACGCAGTATTTT,NA,TRBV25-1,TRBJ2-3,NA
CASSVQERGNTIYF,TGTGCCAGCAGCGTACAGGAGAGGGGGAACACCATATATTTT,NA,TRBV5-6,TRBJ1-3,NA
CASIFEPGGETQYF,TGTGCCAGCATCTTCGAACCGGGGGGGGAGACCCAGTACTTC,TRBD2,TRBV6-1,TRBJ2-5,once
CASSLIPGDYQPRHF,TGTGCCAGCAGTTTAATCCCGGGGGACTATCAGCCCCGGCATTTT,NA,TRBV28,TRBJ1-5,NA